The 14 T cell receptor beta chains reported below all come from one sample, sequenced in a study of Ad26.COV2.S vaccination and SARS-CoV-2 variants. The sample's treatment: over 15 received Ad26.COV2.S at low or high dose, single or two shots; about 5 received placebo; per-sample allocation not given. Sampling happened 63 days after the first vaccine or placebo injection. Clones were read by immunoSEQ multiplex PCR, and TCRdb kept only the in-frame ones, dropping some. Here the sample spans around 450,000 clones, around 89% being singletons. Sequencing used peripheral blood, obtained in a trial of Ad26.COV2.S vaccine versus placebo. The receptors stem from a person aged 18-60 years who received the Ad26.COV2.S COVID-19 vaccine or a placebo.

The J gene is TRBJ2-3, the V gene TRBV3-1 (or the pseudogene TRBV3-2); D perhaps matches TRBD1 (5 bases). Trimming removed 3 bases at V and 1 base at J, with 5 bases between. This CDR3 comprises 13 residues. The germline V gene has CDR1 LGHDT and CDR2 YNNKEL (reference sequence). The CDR3, as DNA: TGTGCCAGCAGCCACAGGGGCACAGATACGCAGTATTTT. It yields the protein CASSHRGTDTQYF.

This CDR3 is CASSPRQGYEQYF. As DNA, the CDR3 is TGTGCCAGCAGTCCAAGACAGGGGTACGAGCAGTACTTC. V and J are TRBV27 and TRBJ2-7, with TRBD1 matching 8 bases. With V trimmed by 5 bases and J by 4 bases, 4 bases remained unmatched. Germline V gene data show CDR1 as MNHEY and CDR2 as SMNVEV (reference sequence). This CDR3 spans 13 amino acids.

The V call is TRBV7-9, the J call TRBJ2-7; no firm D call. V lost 1 base and J 0 bases, leaving 10 bases between the germline ends. Germline V lookup: CDR1 SEHNR, CDR2 FQNEAQ (reference sequence). The CDR3 is 15 residues long. DNA for the CDR3: TGTGCCAGCAGCTTAGGGGGTCGGGCCTCCTACGAGCAGTACTTC. This translates into CASSLGGRASYEQYF.

The chain employs TRBV10-2 and TRBJ1-5, with D perhaps TRBD1 (5 bases). CDR3 length: 17 amino acids. Germline CDR1 is WSHSY and CDR2 is SAAADI. V lost 1 base and J 0 bases, leaving 13 bases between the germline ends. The CDR3 sequence is CASSELGRDYSNQPQHF. In nucleotides, the CDR3 is TGCGCCAGCAGTGAGTTAGGCAGGGATTATAGCAATCAGCCCCAGCATTTT.

The chain joins TRBV9 to TRBJ2-2, with D uncertain. This CDR3 spans 16 amino acids. Germline loops: CDR1 SGDLS, CDR2 YYNGEE. Trimming stripped 4 bases from V and 4 bases from J, with 17 bases between. The DNA of the CDR3 is TGTGCCAGCAGCCCCCGCGAGAGGCCGGGCACCGGGGAGCTGTTTTTT. Translated: CASSPRERPGTGELFF.

This chain connects TRBV28 to TRBJ2-5; 10 nucleotides match TRBD2. CDR1 is MDHEN, CDR2 SYDVKM, per germline. V gave up 3 bases and J gave up 1 base; unmatched junction bases: 5. This CDR3 spans 16 amino acids. The CDR3: CASSLGQRGGQETQYF. The DNA of the CDR3 is TGTGCCAGCAGTTTGGGCCAGCGGGGGGGCCAAGAGACCCAGTACTTC.

This chain links TRBV6-6 with TRBJ2-3; no firm D call. Looked up from germline, CDR1 is MNHNY and CDR2 is SVGAGI (reference sequence). V was trimmed by 2 bases and J by 2 bases, leaving 8 bases between them. This CDR3 contains 14 residues. The CDR3 reads CASSYGLTTDTQYF. The CDR3 nucleotides are TGTGCCAGCAGTTACGGCCTTACCACAGATACGCAGTATTTT.

This sequence joins TRBV30 and TRBJ2-5; D ambiguous. Trimming removed 0 bases from V and 5 bases from J, with 10 bases in between. This CDR3 region has 13 residues. Germline assignment: CDR1 GTSNPN and CDR2 SVGIG (reference sequence). CDR3 residues: CAWSVMGYETQYF. For the CDR3, the DNA is TGTGCCTGGAGTGTAATGGGTTATGAGACCCAGTACTTC.

CDR3 residues: CASSDSTSGGRYEQFF. In DNA, the CDR3 is TGTGCCAGCAGTGACTCTACTAGCGGGGGGCGGTATGAGCAGTTCTTC. The chain links TRBV25-1 to TRBJ2-1; 12 bases are shared with TRBD2. With V trimmed by 3 bases and J by 8 bases, 8 bases remained unmatched. CDR3 length equals 16 residues. Germline V gene lookup returns CDR1 MGHDK and CDR2 SYGVNS.

This chain uses TRBV6-2 or TRBV6-3 with TRBJ2-7; the D call may be TRBD1 or TRBD2 (5 bases each). This CDR3 region has 13 residues. Trimming removed 5 bases at V and 6 bases at J, with 14 bases between. In germline, CDR1 is MNHEY, CDR2 SVGEGT. CDR3 DNA: TGTGCCAGCAGTGCCCCCGGGACCCGCGAGCAGTACTTC. Amino acids: CASSAPGTREQYF.

This clone was observed a few times. The chain joins TRBV3-1 (or the pseudogene TRBV3-2) to TRBJ1-2; TRBD1 agrees at 7 bases. V lost 1 base to trimming and J lost 2 bases; unmatched junction nucleotides: 4. The CDR3 consists of 15 residues. Germline V lookup: CDR1 LGHDT, CDR2 YNNKEL (reference sequence). CDR3 sequence (DNA): TGTGCCAGCAGCCAAGCCGACAGGGAAAACTATGGCTACACCTTC. Translating it yields CASSQADRENYGYTF.

The V gene is TRBV7-3, the J gene TRBJ2-5; TRBD2 matches at 8 bases. V shed 7 bases and J 2 bases; nucleotides not matched to a gene: 12. From germline, CDR1 is SGHTA and CDR2 FQGTGA. The CDR3 totals 16 residues. CDR3 DNA sequence: TGTGCCAGCATTTCGCTTGGGAGCGGGGGTCAAGAGACCCAGTACTTC. Encoded protein: CASISLGSGGQETQYF.

This clone was seen just once. This chain uses TRBV10-3 with TRBJ2-3, with TRBD1 matching over 8 bases. The CDR3 has 20 amino acids. The V segment lost 2 bases and the J segment 0 bases; nucleotides outside the gene matches: 16. The germline V gene encodes CDR1 ENHRY and CDR2 SYGVKD. CDR3 nucleotides: TGTGCCATCAGTGAGGGACAGGGTTGGTCCTCTACCTCTAGCACAGATACGCAGTATTTT. Its protein is CAISEGQGWSSTSSTDTQYF.

The chain employs TRBV7-6 and TRBJ2-1; TRBD1 agrees at 8 bases. Germline V CDR1 and CDR2: SGHVS, FNYEAQ. This CDR3 is built from 17 residues. With V trimmed by 1 base and J by 8 bases, 13 bases remained unmatched. The CDR3, as DNA: TGTGCCAGCAGCTTAGTGTATAGGCGCAGGGGGCCCGATGAGCAGTTCTTC. Its protein is CASSLVYRRRGPDEQFF.